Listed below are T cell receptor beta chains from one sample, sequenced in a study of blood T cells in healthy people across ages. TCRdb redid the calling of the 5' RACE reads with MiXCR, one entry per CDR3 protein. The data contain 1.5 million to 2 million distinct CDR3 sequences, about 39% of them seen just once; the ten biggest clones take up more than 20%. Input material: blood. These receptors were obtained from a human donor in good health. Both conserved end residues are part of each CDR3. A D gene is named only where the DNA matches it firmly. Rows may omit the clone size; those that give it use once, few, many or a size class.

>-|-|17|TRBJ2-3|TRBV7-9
CASTSYTERVPPDTQYF
TGTGCCAGCACCTCTTACACCGAAAGAGTCCCCCCAGATACGCAGTATTTT
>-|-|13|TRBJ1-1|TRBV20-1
CSARAGGGAEAFF
TGCAGTGCTAGAGCGGGTGGGGGAGCTGAAGCTTTCTTT
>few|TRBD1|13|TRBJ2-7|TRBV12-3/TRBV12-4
CASSPQGAGEQYF
TGTGCCAGCAGCCCACAGGGGGCGGGGGAGCAGTACTTC
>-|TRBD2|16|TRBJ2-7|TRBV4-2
CASSQDQRGGSYEQYF
TGTGCCAGCAGCCAAGACCAGCGGGGGGGTTCCTACGAGCAGTACTTC
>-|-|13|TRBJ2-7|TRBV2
CASRPEGAYEQYF
TGTGCCAGCAGGCCCGAAGGAGCCTACGAGCAGTACTTC
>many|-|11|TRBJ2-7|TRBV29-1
CSVEVLGEQYF
TGCAGCGTTGAGGTTTTGGGGGAGCAGTACTTC
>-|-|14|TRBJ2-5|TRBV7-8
CASSARGLGGTQYF
TGTGCCAGCAGCGCCAGGGGCCTGGGGGGGACCCAGTACTTC
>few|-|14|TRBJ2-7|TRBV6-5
CASSYKGLFYEQYF
TGTGCCAGCAGTTACAAGGGGTTATTCTACGAGCAGTACTTC
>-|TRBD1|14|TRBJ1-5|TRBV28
CGTGGMDGNQPQHF
TGTGGAACAGGGGGCATGGATGGCAATCAGCCCCAGCATTTT
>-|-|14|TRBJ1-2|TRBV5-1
CASSLYRDPSGYTF
TGCGCCAGCAGCTTGTACAGGGATCCATCTGGCTACACCTTC
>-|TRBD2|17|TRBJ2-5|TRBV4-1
CASSPLAGGAIGETQYF
TGCGCCAGCAGCCCCCTAGCGGGGGGGGCAATTGGGGAGACCCAGTACTTC
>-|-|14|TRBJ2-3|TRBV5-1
CASKGLTSGDTQYF
TGCGCCAGCAAAGGGCTAACCTCGGGAGATACGCAGTATTTT
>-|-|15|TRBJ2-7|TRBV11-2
CASSLAGEVNYEQYF
TGTGCCAGCAGCTTAGCAGGGGAGGTCAATTACGAGCAGTACTTC
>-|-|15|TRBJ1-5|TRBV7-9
CASSLDGGLNQPQHF
TGTGCCAGCAGCTTAGATGGGGGTCTTAATCAGCCCCAGCATTTT
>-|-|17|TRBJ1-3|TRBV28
CASSSPGGGLSGNTIYF
TGTGCCAGCAGTTCCCCCGGCGGTGGTCTCTCTGGAAACACCATATATTTT
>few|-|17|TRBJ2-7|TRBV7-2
CASSLRSTGQGLREQYF
TGTGCCAGCAGCTTAAGGTCTACGGGCCAGGGCCTTCGCGAGCAGTACTTC
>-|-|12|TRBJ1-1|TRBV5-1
CASSWGSGEAFF
TGCGCCAGCAGCTGGGGGAGTGGTGAAGCTTTCTTT
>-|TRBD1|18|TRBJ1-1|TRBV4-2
CASSFSGGVILRPTEAFF
TGTGCCAGCAGCTTCTCAGGGGGCGTCATTTTACGGCCCACTGAAGCTTTCTTT
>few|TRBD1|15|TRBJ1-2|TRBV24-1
CATSAPGGWYYGYTF
TGTGCCACCAGTGCCCCAGGGGGCTGGTACTATGGCTACACCTTC
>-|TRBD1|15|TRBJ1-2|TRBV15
CATSRTPTGVYGYTF
TGTGCCACCAGCAGGACCCCCACAGGGGTCTATGGCTACACCTTC
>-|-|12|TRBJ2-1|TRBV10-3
CATGEGRNEQFF
TGTGCCACCGGCGAGGGTCGCAATGAGCAGTTCTTC
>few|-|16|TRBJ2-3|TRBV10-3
CAISESLGGHTDTQYF
TGTGCCATCAGTGAATCTCTCGGGGGACACACAGATACGCAGTATTTT
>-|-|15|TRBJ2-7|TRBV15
CATSRDQGRGYEQYF
TGTGCCACCAGCAGAGATCAGGGCAGGGGTTACGAGCAGTACTTC
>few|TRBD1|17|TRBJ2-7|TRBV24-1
CATSESTGGPRGYEQYF
TGTGCCACCAGTGAGTCAACAGGGGGTCCTAGAGGATACGAGCAGTACTTC
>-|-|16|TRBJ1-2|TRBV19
CASSMPSGFGVYGYTF
TGTGCCAGTAGTATGCCGTCGGGGTTCGGGGTCTATGGCTACACCTTC
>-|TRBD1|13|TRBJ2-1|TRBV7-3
CASSEYRGNEQFF
TGTGCCAGCAGCGAATACAGGGGCAATGAGCAGTTCTTC
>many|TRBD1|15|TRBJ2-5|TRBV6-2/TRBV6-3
CASSLNRGPQETQYF
TGTGCCAGCAGTTTAAACAGGGGGCCCCAAGAGACCCAGTACTTC
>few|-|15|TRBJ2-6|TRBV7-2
CASSIQNTGANVLTF
TGTGCCAGCAGCATCCAGAACACTGGGGCCAACGTCCTGACTTTC
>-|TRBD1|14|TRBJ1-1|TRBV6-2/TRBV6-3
CASKRTGKNTEAFF
TGTGCCAGCAAGAGGACAGGGAAGAACACTGAAGCTTTCTTT
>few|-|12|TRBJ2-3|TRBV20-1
CSAPIAGDTQYF
TGCAGTGCGCCTATCGCGGGAGATACGCAGTATTTT
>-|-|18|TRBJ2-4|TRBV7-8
CASSLGREGRLSYNEQYF
TGTGCCAGCAGCTTAGGCCGGGAAGGCAGACTCTCCTACAATGAGCAGTACTTC
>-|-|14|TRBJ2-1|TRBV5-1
CASSFIGGNNEQFF
TGCGCCAGCAGCTTCATCGGGGGAAATAATGAGCAGTTCTTC
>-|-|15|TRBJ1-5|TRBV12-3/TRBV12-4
CASSLAAQINQPQHF
TGTGCCAGCAGTTTGGCTGCACAAATCAATCAGCCCCAGCATTTT